Listed below are T cell receptor beta chains from one sample, sequenced in a study of blood T cells in healthy people across ages. One entry per CDR3 protein, called by TCRdb with MiXCR from the 5' RACE reads. The data hold nearly 800,000 distinct CDR3 sequences, with about 25% observed a single time. This sample also appeared in a second study, on T cells of mothers and their children.

Sequenced material: blood. The origin of the receptors is a boy between 5 and 17 years old in good health. Both conserved end residues are part of each CDR3. A D gene is named only where the DNA matches it firmly. The listing skips clone size in some rows; elsewhere it reads once, few, many or a size class.

D gene | J gene | V gene | clone size | CDR3 protein | CDR3 DNA
. | TRBJ1-6 | TRBV7-9 | . | CASSPGYSTLHF | TGTGCCAGCAGCCCGGGATATAGCACCCTCCACTTT
. | TRBJ1-1 | TRBV7-2 | few | CASSTRVLRGTEAFF | TGTGCCAGCAGCACAAGGGTTTTAAGGGGCACTGAAGCTTTCTTT
. | TRBJ2-7 | TRBV11-2 | . | CASSSAWGTTSSYEQYF | TGTGCCAGCAGCTCGGCTTGGGGAACAACTAGCTCCTACGAGCAGTACTTC
. | TRBJ2-7 | TRBV15 | . | CATSRDSSREHEQYF | TGTGCCACCAGCAGAGATTCATCCAGGGAACACGAGCAGTACTTC
. | TRBJ1-2 | TRBV9 | . | CASSSTPSRPFNYGYTF | TGTGCCAGCAGCTCCACACCTAGCAGACCTTTCAACTATGGCTACACCTTC
. | TRBJ2-2 | TRBV7-8 | . | CASSLGRENGELFF | TGTGCCAGCAGCTTAGGGAGGGAGAACGGGGAGCTGTTTTTT
TRBD1 | TRBJ2-5 | TRBV29-1 | few | CSVGPGTGKETQYF | TGCAGCGTTGGCCCAGGGACAGGGAAGGAGACCCAGTACTTC
TRBD2 | TRBJ2-1 | TRBV18 | few | CASSPLSSGSYEQFF | TGTGCCAGCTCACCACTGTCTAGCGGGAGCTATGAGCAGTTCTTC
. | TRBJ2-7 | TRBV12-3/TRBV12-4 | few | CASRDDDGTYEQYF | TGTGCCAGCAGGGATGACGACGGTACCTACGAGCAGTACTTC
TRBD1 | TRBJ2-1 | TRBV5-1 | . | CASSRSGGNEQFF | TGCGCCAGCAGCAGGTCAGGGGGAAATGAGCAGTTCTTC
TRBD2 | TRBJ2-5 | TRBV7-3 | . | CASSPSGLGGQETQYF | TGTGCCAGCAGCCCGTCGGGACTAGGGGGGCAAGAGACCCAGTACTTC
TRBD1 | TRBJ2-7 | TRBV6-1 | few | CASSSGQTLHEQYF | TGTGCCAGCAGTTCGGGACAGACCCTCCACGAGCAGTACTTC
. | TRBJ2-5 | TRBV25-1 | few | CASSEAGEETQYF | TGTGCCAGCAGTGAGGCAGGGGAAGAGACCCAGTACTTC
TRBD1 | TRBJ2-5 | TRBV6-2/TRBV6-3 | many | CASSNYATGVETQYF | TGTGCCAGCAGCAACTACGCAACAGGGGTGGAGACCCAGTACTTC
. | TRBJ2-2 | TRBV5-1 | . | CASSLLAGRNTGELFF | TGCGCCAGCAGCTTATTGGCAGGGAGGAACACCGGGGAGCTGTTTTTT
TRBD1 | TRBJ1-6 | TRBV6-1 | . | CASRRRQGAYNSPLHF | TGTGCCAGCAGGAGAAGACAGGGGGCCTATAATTCACCCCTCCACTTT
TRBD2 | TRBJ2-5 | TRBV18 | few | CASSLYGASGIRETQYF | TGTGCCAGCTCTCTTTATGGGGCTAGCGGAATACGGGAGACCCAGTACTTC
TRBD1 | TRBJ2-7 | TRBV3-1 | few | CASSQVGTGPSGEQYF | TGTGCCAGCAGCCAAGTCGGGACAGGGCCCAGTGGGGAGCAGTACTTC
TRBD2 | TRBJ2-7 | TRBV4-3 | few | CASSQVAGTSGPYEQYF | TGCGCCAGCAGCCAGGTCGCAGGGACTAGCGGACCCTACGAGCAGTACTTC
TRBD1 | TRBJ2-1 | TRBV9 | . | CASRGQFNEQFF | TGTGCCAGCAGGGGACAGTTCAATGAGCAGTTCTTC
. | TRBJ2-1 | TRBV5-6 | . | CASSSVSVLGPSYNEQFF | TGTGCCAGCAGCTCCGTTTCAGTATTGGGGCCGAGCTACAATGAGCAGTTCTTC
. | TRBJ1-3 | TRBV7-9 | once | CAGSLDADLLSGNTIYF | TGTGCCGGCAGCTTGGATGCCGACCTGCTCTCTGGAAACACCATATATTTT